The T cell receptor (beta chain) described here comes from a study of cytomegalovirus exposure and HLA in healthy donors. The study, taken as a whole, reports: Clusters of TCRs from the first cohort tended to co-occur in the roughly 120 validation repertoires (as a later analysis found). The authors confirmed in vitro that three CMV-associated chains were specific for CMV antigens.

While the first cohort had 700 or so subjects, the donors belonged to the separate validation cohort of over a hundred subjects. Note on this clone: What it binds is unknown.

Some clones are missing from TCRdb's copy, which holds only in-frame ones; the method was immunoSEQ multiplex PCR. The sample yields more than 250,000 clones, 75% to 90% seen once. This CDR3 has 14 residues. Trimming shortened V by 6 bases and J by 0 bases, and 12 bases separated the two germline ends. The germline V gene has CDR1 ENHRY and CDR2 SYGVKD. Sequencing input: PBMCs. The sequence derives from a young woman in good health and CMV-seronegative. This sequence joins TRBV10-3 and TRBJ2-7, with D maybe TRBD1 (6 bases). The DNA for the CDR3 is TGTGCCATCAGCTGGGACACCTACTCCTACGAGCAGTACTTC. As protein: CAISWDTYSYEQYF.